This TCR beta chain is from a study of graft-versus-host responses after intestinal transplantation (dated by TCRdb to the early 2020s). In the study overall: Recipients received multivisceral, liver-intestinal, or isolated intestinal transplants. All recipients received anti-thymocyte globulin induction followed by maintenance tacrolimus and steroids for three to four years. Graft-versus-host and host-versus-graft alloreactive T cell clones were tracked in the graft, circulation and bone marrow after intestinal transplantation using bulk TCR-beta CDR3 sequencing. Alloreactive clones were identified by sequencing pre-transplant mixed lymphocyte reaction products and comparing them with unstimulated pre-transplant donor and recipient T cells. A cohort of fewer than 25 intestinal transplant recipients, including one retransplant, was enrolled, and a few patients lacking pretransplant specimens were excluded. A peak of at least 4% donor T cells among recipient peripheral blood mononuclear cells was the definition used for donor T cell macrochimerism. Rather than being sequenced by the commercial service, samples from three later patients were sequenced in-house on an Illumina MiSeq and processed with MiXCR.

In the paper's terms, the time point label means: cells obtained before transplantation from donor or recipient. CD3+CD4+ and CD3+CD8+ populations were FACS-sorted from unstimulated pre-transplant donor and recipient cells taken from spleen or lymph nodes. V is pared back by 0 bases and J by 5 bases, with 14 bases lying between the germline termini. From the cysteine up to the phenylalanine, the CDR3 has a length of 16 residues. Only the CDR3 DNA stays, 48 bases, in frame from base 1. CDR1 and CDR2 (SEHNR, FQNEAQ) derive from the germline V gene (reference sequence). The library was produced with the immunoSEQ multiplex PCR assay. For most patients, genomic DNA was isolated with the Qiagen DNeasy Blood and Tissue Kit and shipped frozen to Adaptive Biotechnologies for TCR sequencing. For most patients, high-throughput TCR-beta CDR3 sequencing of genomic DNA was performed by Adaptive Biotechnologies. The source study handled its data this way. Adaptive's ImmunoSEQ software was the source of the TCR sequencing data for fewer than 20 patients, while a few other patients were processed with MiXCR and VDJtools. To correct CD4 versus CD8 sorting errors, sequences present in both subsets at a frequency ratio below 5:1 were removed. CDR3 nucleotide sequences shared by donor and recipient were removed because the origin of these sequences could not be assigned. Alloreactive clones required at least 2-fold expansion over unstimulated cells and minimum CFSE-low frequency of 0.002% (template counts) or 0.001% (read counts). Mappable clones were those detected in sequenced pre-transplant spleen, lymph node, or MLR CFSE-low populations of the donor or recipient. Cumulative frequency of alloreactive clones was calculated as a percentage of all sequences weighted by copy number. TCRdb holds this immuneACCESS table with in-frame rearrangements only. Some clones are missing; in checked studies, unresolved V genes explain under half, and the rest has no known cause. V, J and clone size are those of that table, while D and trimming were read from the DNA. This sample lists over 120,000 clones; around 90% were detected once. Roughly 0.19% of the sample comes from the top ten.

On the study overall, not on this receptor specifically: GvH clones were found in recipient bone marrow, and some of the GvH clones appeared earlier in ileal mucosa or blood, which is consistent with an intestinal mucosal origin. Conclusions were limited by the relatively low number and heterogeneity of intestinal transplant patients. Early after transplant, peak levels of circulating GvH clones were found to be associated with declines in HvG clones. In patients with donor T cell macrochimerism, the allografts had high GvH to HvG T cell clonal ratios.

Worth noting for this clone: Its antigen is currently not known. Base qualities are not provided; no much larger clone lies one nucleotide away.

The chain was built from TRBV7-9 and TRBJ2-1, with the D call tentatively TRBD1 or TRBD2, each fitting 6 bases. The sequence came from a human donor who received an intestinal transplant. This specimen was unstimulated CD4+ T cells sorted from spleen or lymph node cells, taken before intestinal transplant. The DNA is as follows: TGTGCCAGCAGCTTAGCCCCGGGGGCGGCAGACAATGAGCAGTTCTTC. This translates into CASSLAPGAADNEQFF.